This TCR beta chain was identified in a study of shared clonotypes between healthy human individuals. Study-level findings and limits: A limitation of the genetic and exposure-history diversity represented arose from few donors.

CD45RO-negative, CCR7-positively selected cells formed the naive CD8 fraction, excluding terminally differentiated effector memory CD45RA+ cells. Turning to this clone: Its antigen is not known.

Samples underwent the assay at deep level. Profiled with immunoSEQ multiplex PCR; TCRdb holds only in-frame clones, not every one. Of about 680,000 clones listed, about 91% were seen once; the top ten hold roughly 22%. This CDR3 is built from 16 residues. Between the trimmed V and J ends, which lost 7 bases and 3 bases, there was a span of 23 bases. From germline, CDR1 is SGDLS and CDR2 YYNGEE. Sequenced sample: naive CD8+ T cells sorted from blood. This receptor was identified in a man aged 30 to 39 in good health. The chain recombines TRBV9 with TRBJ2-7; TRBD1 is a possible D gene (6 bases). CDR3 in DNA: TGTGCCAGCGGATCCCCAAGCCAGGGGCAAGGCTACGAGCAGTACTTC. Its translation: CASGSPSQGQGYEQYF.